The clone carrying this T cell receptor beta chain was seen a handful of times. Individual TCR cDNA molecules each bore their own unique molecular identifier. TCRdb ran MiXCR on the 5' RACE reads and lists one entry per CDR3 protein. The sample holds around 45,000 distinct CDR3 sequences; around 13% are singletons and the top ten take 55% to 65%. Noted time point: sample taken at primary tumor resection. Sequencing was performed on whole RNA extracted from tumor and nontumor lung tissue, or from frozen PBMC, and the material was left unsorted. Samples were obtained from about 75 donors, all untreated early-stage non-small cell lung cancer patients. This CDR3 spans 15 amino acids. This entry belongs to a study of spatial heterogeneity in lung cancer. Study details: Detected sequences consistently included more beta-chain ones than alpha-chain ones. Raw reads showed each unique TCR and UMI combination turning up more than ten times on average.

The source is a male donor with early-stage non-small cell lung cancer. The sample here was PBMCs, taken at surgery. This chain connects TRBV21-1 to TRBJ2-7; the table calls TRBD1, which could not be checked here. TRBV21-1 is a recognized pseudogene. CDR3 DNA: TGTGCCAGCAGCAAACCAGGGGACAGGGTATACGAGCAGTACTTC. Its translation is CASSKPGDRVYEQYF.